These 3 T cell receptor beta chains share one sample of origin, sequenced in a study of shared clonotypes between healthy human individuals. Assay used: immunoSEQ multiplex PCR; TCRdb lists only in-frame clones, some missing. The sample includes about 2.4 million clones, over 85% of them seen just once. Sequenced input: naive CD4+ T cells from PBMCs. Described subset: CD45RA+ positively selected. These receptors all come from a man between 18 and 35 years old in good health. Some clones in this sample may be carry-over from other donors' samples.

V and J are TRBV7-3 and TRBJ2-1, with 11 nucleotides matching TRBD1. V shed 0 bases and J 8 bases; nucleotides not matched to a gene: 3. The CDR3 has 15 amino acids. In germline, CDR1 is SGHTA, CDR2 FQGTGA. CDR3 protein: CASSLTGTGGDEQFF. The CDR3 region has the DNA TGTGCCAGCAGCTTAACCGGGACAGGGGGAGATGAGCAGTTCTTC.

The chain couples TRBV5-4 to TRBJ2-2; no clear D. The CDR3 extends over 15 amino acids. V gave up 0 bases and J gave up 0 bases, with 6 bases separating them. The germline V gene has CDR1 SGHNT and CDR2 YYREEE (reference sequence). The CDR3 here is CASSLARTNTGELFF. CDR3 bases: TGTGCCAGCAGCTTGGCTCGAACGAACACCGGGGAGCTGTTTTTT.

This rearrangement joins TRBV5-1 to TRBJ2-1; TRBD1 might be the D (6 bases). Germline V gene lookup returns CDR1 SGHRS and CDR2 YFSETQ. The CDR3 extends over 16 amino acids. Trimming stripped 4 bases from V and 3 bases from J, with 17 bases between. CDR3 amino acids: CASSGIEGQNYNEQFF. The CDR3 DNA reads TGCGCCAGCAGCGGGATAGAGGGACAAAACTACAATGAGCAGTTCTTC.